The rows below give T cell receptor beta chains drawn from one sample of a study of a mutant IDH1 vaccine in newly diagnosed glioma. Produced via immunoSEQ multiplex PCR; TCRdb's table is partial and in-frame only. Of some 55,000 clones in the sample, around 89% were seen once. These TCRs are of unknown antigen specificity. This specimen consisted of PBMCs, obtained from a glioma patient whose treatment included an IDH1 peptide vaccine. The receptors come from a woman between 35 and 50 years old with glioma. The CDR3 runs from the conserved cysteine through the conserved F or W. Fields, in order: CDR3 DNA, CDR3 protein, clone size, D gene, J gene, V gene, CDR3 length. A D gene is named only where the DNA matches it firmly. Size is stated for part of the rows, as once, few or many counts, or as a class when the clone is expanded.

TGTGCCAGCGCTGGACATTTTCTCTATGGCTACACCTTC | CASAGHFLYGYTF | . | . | TRBJ1-2 | TRBV14 | 13
TGTGCCAGCAGCCAAGAAGACCTACGGAAGGGCGTCCAGTACTTC | CASSQEDLRKGVQYF | few | . | TRBJ2-5 | TRBV4-2 | 15
TGTGCCAGCAGTGATTGGGGCAGCAGGGGCTACACCTTC | CASSDWGSRGYTF | . | . | TRBJ1-2 | TRBV2 | 13
TGTGCCACCAGCAGAGTAATCACGACGAGGGACACTGAAGCTTTCTTT | CATSRVITTRDTEAFF | . | . | TRBJ1-1 | TRBV15 | 16
TGCGCCAGCAGTGAGTCGAGATCAAGCCTATGGGTCGAGCAGTACTTC | CASSESRSSLWVEQYF | . | . | TRBJ2-7 | TRBV10-2 | 16
TGTGCCAGCAGTTTAGCTAGCGGGGATTCCTACGAGCAGTACTTC | CASSLASGDSYEQYF | once | TRBD2 | TRBJ2-7 | TRBV27 | 15
TGTGCCAGCACCCGCGACACCAATCAGCCCCAGCATTTT | CASTRDTNQPQHF | once | . | TRBJ1-5 | TRBV7-2 | 13
TGTGCCAGCAGTGTCGGCAGTCCACGACGAAATAGCAATCAGCCCCAGCATTTT | CASSVGSPRRNSNQPQHF | . | . | TRBJ1-5 | TRBV2 | 18
TGTGCCAGCACGCGCCGGGCCTTCGAGCAGTACTTC | CASTRRAFEQYF | . | . | TRBJ2-7 | TRBV2 | 12
TGCAGCGTTGAAGGCCGGAGAGGCTACGAGCAGTACTTC | CSVEGRRGYEQYF | . | . | TRBJ2-7 | TRBV29-1 | 13
TGTGCCAGCAGCCAACCCGGGACAGGGGGGGGTAAAGGAGAAAGGGAGCAGTACTTC | CASSQPGTGGGKGEREQYF | . | TRBD1 | TRBJ2-7 | TRBV27 | 19
TGTGCCAGCAGCAAAGTCGATAGTTTGGCGCCCCAGCATTTT | CASSKVDSLAPQHF | . | . | TRBJ1-5 | TRBV21-1 | 14
TGTGCCAGCAGCGTAGATCTTACGGGGCGGAGGGGCGGGGAGCTGTTTTTT | CASSVDLTGRRGGELFF | . | . | TRBJ2-2 | TRBV9 | 17
TGTGCCAGCGGACGGACCGAGCAGTACTTC | CASGRTEQYF | . | . | TRBJ2-7 | TRBV6-5 | 10
TGTGCCAGCAGCGTAGACCTGGATCCCTCCTACGAGCAGTACTTC | CASSVDLDPSYEQYF | few | . | TRBJ2-7 | TRBV9 | 15
TGTGCCAGTAGGGCAGATATGACACAATTGAACGAGCAGTACTTC | CASRADMTQLNEQYF | few | . | TRBJ2-7 | TRBV19 | 15
TGTGCCAGCAGTCTGGGGACAGGGGCCGGGGAGCTGTTTTTT | CASSLGTGAGELFF | few | TRBD1 | TRBJ2-2 | TRBV6-4 | 14
TGTGCCAGTAGTAGCCAGTCAGCGGCTAATGAAAAACTGTTTTTT | CASSSQSAANEKLFF | . | . | TRBJ1-4 | TRBV19 | 15
TGTGCCAGCAGCCCAAGATGGGGGGAGACGCAGTATTTT | CASSPRWGETQYF | . | . | TRBJ2-3 | TRBV7-9 | 13
TGCAGTGCTAGAGATCCTCGGGGCTACACCTTC | CSARDPRGYTF | . | . | TRBJ1-2 | TRBV20-1 | 11
TGTGCCAGCAGACGTCACGGAGCCTACGAGCAGTACTTC | CASRRHGAYEQYF | . | . | TRBJ2-7 | TRBV6-5 | 13
TGCGCCAGCAGCTGGGGCGGCGGGAGGGGAAATAATGAGCAGTTCTTC | CASSWGGGRGNNEQFF | . | TRBD2 | TRBJ2-1 | TRBV5-1 | 16
TGTGCCAGCAGGATTGGGGGGACTGCCACACCTAATGAAAAACTGTTTTTT | CASRIGGTATPNEKLFF | . | . | TRBJ1-4 | TRBV2 | 17
TGTGCCTGGAGTGGACCGGGACTCAGCGAGCAGTACTTC | CAWSGPGLSEQYF | . | . | TRBJ2-7 | TRBV30 | 13
TGTGCCAGTAGTACCACACACGGGAGCGGAAACACCATATATTTT | CASSTTHGSGNTIYF | . | . | TRBJ1-3 | TRBV19 | 15
TGTGCCAGTAGTCCGGGCCCGTCCACTGAAGCTTTCTTT | CASSPGPSTEAFF | . | . | TRBJ1-1 | TRBV19 | 13
TGCGCCAGCAGCTTGCGGTTAGCGGGGGACCAAGAGACCCAGTACTTC | CASSLRLAGDQETQYF | . | TRBD2 | TRBJ2-5 | TRBV5-1 | 16
TGTGCCAGCAGTCTAGCGGGAGTTTCCGAGCAGTACTTC | CASSLAGVSEQYF | . | TRBD2 | TRBJ2-7 | TRBV2 | 13
TGTGCCAGCAGGTCACAGGGGGGGGCTGAAGCTTTCTTT | CASRSQGGAEAFF | . | TRBD1 | TRBJ1-1 | TRBV6-5 | 13